This record concerns one T cell receptor beta chain sequence. What antigen it recognizes has not been identified. The read terminates 3 residues ahead of where the CDR3 ends, so the germline J gene completes it. The time point tag for this specimen amounts to: blood sample drawn before combined kidney and bone marrow transplant. Unstimulated Tregs (CD4+CD25+CD127-), CD4+ non-Tregs (CD4+CD25-), CD4 and CD8 cells were FACS-sorted from thawed PBMCs. A few combined kidney and bone marrow transplant recipients from the ITN036ST trial were included as patients, and samples were available only from these trial subjects. Healthy control blood was processed by Ficoll density gradient to PBMCs and cryopreserved; patient PBMCs were collected before and after transplant. These data belong to a study of Tregs in tolerant kidney transplant recipients (dated by TCRdb to the late 2010s). About the study as a whole: The transplants used related donors with nonmyeloablative bone marrow transplantation, and mixed chimerism in the human trials was transient. Before combined kidney and bone marrow transplantation, this study identified donor-specific regulatory T cells using TCRbeta sequencing and then followed those same cells after transplant.

Its CDR3 holds 17 amino acids, cysteine through phenylalanine. The DNA shown is the part of the CDR3 that was read: 42 bases, in frame from base 1. Unmatched junction bases come to 20, with V trimmed by 11 bases and J by 3 bases. Via the germline V gene, CDR1 is SNHLY and CDR2 FYNNEI. For TCRbeta CDR3 sequencing, genomic DNA from the sorted cells was extracted using the QIAGEN DNeasy Blood and Tissue Kit. Through immunoSEQ, high-throughput TCRbeta CDR3 sequencing was done commercially, including PCR amplification with internal controls and bias correction. As for the authors' bioinformatics: Unique productive TCRbeta sequences were defined by CDR3 nucleotide sequence where primers matched, otherwise by CDR3 amino acid sequence with Vbeta and Jbeta genes. Sorting error was corrected by removing sequences shared between sorted populations at a frequency ratio of 2:1 or less, and the remaining shared sequences were assigned to the higher population. A sequence counted as donor-reactive if, in CFSE-low cells, the sequence had a frequency of at least 0.01% and was expanded at least 5-fold compared with unstimulated cells. Repertoire divergence was quantified by Jensen-Shannon divergence using the top 100 TCRbeta sequences ranked by frequency. For samples with multiple sequencing runs, sorting error was corrected in each run separately before the runs were combined. TCRdb retrieved this table from immuneACCESS and kept in-frame rearrangements only. Not all clones are present; in checked studies, unresolved V genes account for under half, and no reason is known for the remainder. Clonal size and the V and J genes are those of that table, whereas D and trimming came from the DNA. In this sample's table one finds about 52,000 clones. The leading ten clones occupy roughly 0.89% of the sample.

The paper as a whole reports these results and caveats: Expanding Tregs with activated donor B cells appeared to identify the most biologically relevant and donor-specific TCRbeta repertoire. For some patients, the PCR primers changed as time went on, which meant samples from those patients could not be compared with one another at the nucleotide level. The study was constrained by small patient numbers, and validation of the findings is required in larger populations and under other immunosuppression protocols. In tolerant patients, the expansion of donor-specific Tregs was greater than global Treg expansion, suggesting that the expansion was antigen-driven rather than nonspecific. Biological reproducibility was not examined directly, but technical replication error appeared to be minimal.

Recombination joined TRBV2 with TRBJ2-5; 8 central nucleotides agree with TRBD1. Here the sequenced sample was CD4+ T cells from blood, taken before the transplant. This receptor was taken from a human donor who received a combined kidney and bone marrow transplant. CDR3 bases read: TGTGCCGGTACCGACAGGGGTAAAAGAAAGGGAAAAGAGACC. This yields the protein CAGTDRGKRKGKET. In full, the CDR3 reads CAGTDRGKRKGKETQYF. Here the CDR3 is joined to the reference TRBV2 and TRBJ2-5 genes, and the full variable domain is: EPEVTQTPSHQVTQMGQEVILRCVPISNHLYFYWYRQILGQKVEFLVSFYNNEISEKSEIFDDQFSVERPDGSNFTLKIRSTKLEDSAMYFCAGTDRGKRKGKETQYFGPGTRLLVL.